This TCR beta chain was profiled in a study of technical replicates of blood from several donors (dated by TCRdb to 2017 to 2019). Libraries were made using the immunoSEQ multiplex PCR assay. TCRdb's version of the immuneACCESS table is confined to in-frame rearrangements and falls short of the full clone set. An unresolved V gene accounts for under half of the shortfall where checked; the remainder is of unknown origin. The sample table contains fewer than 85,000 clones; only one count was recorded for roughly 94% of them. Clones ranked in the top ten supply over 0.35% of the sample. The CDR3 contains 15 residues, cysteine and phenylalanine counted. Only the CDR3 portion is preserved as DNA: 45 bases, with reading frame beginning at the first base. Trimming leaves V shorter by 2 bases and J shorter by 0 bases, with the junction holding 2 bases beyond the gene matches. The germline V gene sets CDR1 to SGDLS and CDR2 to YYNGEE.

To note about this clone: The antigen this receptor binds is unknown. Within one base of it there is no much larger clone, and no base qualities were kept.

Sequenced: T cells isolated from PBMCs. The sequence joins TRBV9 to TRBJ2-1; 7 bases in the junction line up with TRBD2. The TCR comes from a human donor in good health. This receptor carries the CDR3 CASSVSGDSYNEQFF. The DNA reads TGTGCCAGCAGCGTGAGCGGGGACTCCTACAATGAGCAGTTCTTC.